Many counts were recorded for the clone carrying this TCR beta chain. Its cognate antigen is unknown. This sample stems from a study of post-analysis software for immune sequencing data. Looking at the study overall: Disease courses included relapsing-remitting, secondary progressive and progressive-relapsing multiple sclerosis.

Study-level findings and limits: Patients used roughly five TRBV segments, including TRBV5-6, TRBV5-1 and TRBV20-1, more often than controls. Clustering by F measure revealed strong co-clustering among samples prepared together in one batch. Controls had significantly higher normalized Chao1 diversity than multiple sclerosis patients.

Libraries were made from TCR beta cDNA, and they carried unique molecular identifiers. The T cell input of about 1 to 10 million gave hundreds of thousands of cDNA molecules. In TCRdb, the PCR reads were re-called with MiXCR into one record per CDR3 protein. The profile covers approximately 180,000 distinct CDR3 sequences, with roughly 31% appearing a single time and about 1.4% taken by the ten largest. CDR1 is SEHNR, CDR2 FQNEAQ, per germline (reference sequence). CDR3 length equals 18 residues. With 5 bases clipped from V and 6 bases from J, the junction kept 16 bases outside the gene matches. Sequencing used blood. This TCR was sampled from a girl aged 5-17 years with multiple sclerosis. V and J are TRBV7-9 and TRBJ2-3; 11 bases fit TRBD2. In DNA form, the CDR3 reads TGTGCCAGCAGCCTTGTAGGAGGGACTAGCGGTTCGGTGGATACGCAGTATTTT. It yields the protein CASSLVGGTSGSVDTQYF.